This T cell receptor beta chain was recovered during a study of OX40 agonist ivuxolimab in advanced cancers. Findings and caveats of the study: Relatively little clonal expansion, among the lowest observed, appeared in partial responders at 0.1-3.0 mg/kg.

Trimming left V 2 bases short and J 5 bases short, with 25 bases between. The V gene's germline CDR1 is MDHEN and CDR2 SYDVKM. This CDR3 contains 18 residues. The assay was immunoSEQ multiplex PCR, and TCRdb's table has in-frame clones only and misses some. The sample records around 64,000 clones, approximately 80% being singletons. On this clone: The antigen is not known.

This material consisted of CD4+ or CD8+ T cells sorted from blood, taken in a trial of the OX40 agonist ivuxolimab. The origin of this receptor is an adult with an advanced solid tumor such as melanoma, head and neck, liver or kidney cancer. V gene TRBV28 combines with J gene TRBJ2-7; D tentatively reads TRBD1 or TRBD2 (5 bases each). The CDR3 nucleotides read TGTGCCAGCAGTTTACTTCCCCTCCCCGGGACCCTAGGCCACGAGCAGTACTTC. It specifies CASSLLPLPGTLGHEQYF.